One and the same sample provided the 29 T cell receptor beta chains below, sequenced in a study of control samples from healthy donors and cancer patients. The table came from immunoSEQ multiplex PCR; TCRdb's copy has only in-frame clones and leaves some out. The data hold some 120,000 clones, with 89% observed a single time. The material sequenced was blood. The receptors here all came from a middle-aged man in good health.

The V call is TRBV2, the J call TRBJ1-2, with D possibly being TRBD1 (5 bases). Trimming took off 8 bases at V and 5 bases at J, with 21 bases between the two ends. The CDR3 runs to 15 residues. CDR1 and CDR2 (germline): SNHLY, FYNNEI. CDR3 residues: CASYRGVVLKYGYTF. CDR3 in DNA: TGTGCCAGCTATAGGGGAGTCGTCCTAAAATATGGCTACACCTTC.

The chain has TRBV9 and TRBJ1-1; D gene unclear. This CDR3 contains 17 residues. From germline, CDR1 is SGDLS and CDR2 YYNGEE. With 6 bases removed from V and 0 bases from J, the gap between germline ends came to 21 bases. CDR3 in amino acids: CASTVSSVGGLNTEAFF. CDR3 sequence (DNA): TGTGCCAGCACCGTTTCAAGCGTAGGTGGACTGAACACTGAAGCTTTCTTT.

This rearrangement joins TRBV2 to TRBJ1-2; D might be TRBD1 (6 bases). V was trimmed by 7 bases and J by 5 bases, leaving 14 bases between them. The CDR3 is 13 residues long. The V gene's germline CDR1 is SNHLY and CDR2 FYNNEI. The CDR3 nucleotides read TGTGCCAGCATGAACAGGGTGATGTATGGCTACACCTTC. Its protein is CASMNRVMYGYTF.

The J gene is TRBJ2-5, the V gene TRBV5-1, with D possibly matching TRBD2 (5 bases). V lost 0 bases and J lost 3, with 6 bases in between. The CDR3 spans 13 residues. Germline CDR1 is SGHRS and CDR2 is YFSETQ. The CDR3 sequence: CASSLDGEETQYF. In DNA, the CDR3 is TGCGCCAGCAGCTTGGACGGGGAAGAGACCCAGTACTTC. Based on the CDR3 plus reference TRBV5-1 and TRBJ2-5, the full variable domain is KAGVTQTPRYLIKTRGQQVTLSCSPISGHRSVSWYQQTPGQGLQFLFEYFSETQRNKGNFPGRFSGRQFSNSRSEMNVSTLELGDSALYLCASSLDGEETQYFGPGTRLLVL.

The chain uses TRBV15 and TRBJ2-3, with 13 bases fitting TRBD2. The V segment lost 4 bases and the J segment 5 bases; nucleotides outside the gene matches: 12. This CDR3 comprises 18 residues. Germline assignment: CDR1 LNHNV and CDR2 YYDKDF (reference sequence). This CDR3 reads CATSTPNLLAGGQDTQYF. For the CDR3, the DNA is TGTGCCACCAGCACTCCTAATTTACTAGCGGGGGGGCAAGATACGCAGTATTTT.

The chain uses TRBV20-1 and TRBJ2-7; D is ambiguous. The CDR3 has 13 residues. The V end lost 3 bases, the J end lost 3 bases, and 12 bases lay between the germline ends. Germline CDR1 DFQATT, CDR2 SNEGSKA (reference sequence). The CDR3 here is CSASTDNYYEQYF. The CDR3 nucleotides read TGCAGTGCTAGTACCGACAACTACTACGAGCAGTACTTC.

The rearrangement links TRBV4-3 to TRBJ2-3; maybe TRBD2 (5 bases). Looked up from germline, CDR1 is LGHNA and CDR2 is YSLEER. The CDR3 extends over 16 amino acids. V was trimmed by 0 bases and J by 2 bases, leaving 12 bases between them. CDR3 sequence: CASSQDPEASTDTQYF. Here the CDR3 DNA reads TGCGCCAGCAGCCAAGATCCGGAGGCCTCCACAGATACGCAGTATTTT.

A single count supports this clone. The CDR3 region is CASSLTGTGNTIYF. CDR3 DNA sequence: TGCGCCAGCAGCTTGACGGGGACTGGAAACACCATATATTTT. The chain combines TRBV5-1 with TRBJ1-3; D uncertain. Germline V gene lookup returns CDR1 SGHRS and CDR2 YFSETQ. This CDR3 comprises 14 residues. Trimming removed 1 base from V and 2 bases from J, with 7 bases in between.

The chain is built from TRBV3-1 (or the pseudogene TRBV3-2) and TRBJ2-2; D possibly corresponds to TRBD2 (5 bases). CDR1 is LGHDT and CDR2 is YNNKEL in the germline V gene (reference sequence). The CDR3 is 17 residues long. The ends were cut back, 6 bases at V and 0 bases at J, with 17 bases in the middle. The CDR3 DNA follows: TGTGCCAGCAGTCTTGGCGGGCAAGTCGCGAACACCGGGGAGCTGTTTTTT. Residues: CASSLGGQVANTGELFF.

The chain employs TRBV6-5 and TRBJ1-2, with D unresolved. CDR3 size: 14 residues. Germline assignment: CDR1 MNHEY and CDR2 SVGAGI. The V and J ends lost 4 bases and 0 bases respectively, with 9 bases between them. CDR3 sequence reads: CASSWGIANYGYTF. CDR3 DNA: TGTGCCAGCAGTTGGGGAATTGCTAACTATGGCTACACCTTC.

V and J are TRBV5-1 and TRBJ2-7; 7 nucleotides match TRBD1. This CDR3 contains 15 residues. With V trimmed by 0 bases and J by 2 bases, 5 bases remained unmatched. CDR1 and CDR2 (germline): SGHRS, YFSETQ. The chain's CDR3 is CASSLGGRGTYEQYF. DNA of the CDR3: TGCGCCAGCAGCTTGGGGGGCAGGGGGACCTACGAGCAGTACTTC.

J is TRBJ2-5 and V is TRBV11-2; 9 bases fit TRBD2. Germline V lookup: CDR1 SGHAT, CDR2 FQNNGV. This CDR3 region has 12 residues. Germline trimming cut 5 bases from V and 9 bases from J; bases unmatched to any gene: 4. Here the CDR3 reads CASSLAGKAQYF. The CDR3 DNA reads TGTGCCAGCAGCCTAGCGGGAAAGGCCCAGTACTTC.

The CDR3 reads CASSPQGGGELFF. CDR3 DNA sequence: TGTGCCAGCTCACCACAGGGCGGCGGGGAGCTGTTTTTT. V gene TRBV18 combines with J gene TRBJ2-2, with unresolved D. Germline lookup yields CDR1 KGHSH and CDR2 LQKENI. Trimming shortened V by 1 base and J by 7 bases, and 7 bases separated the two germline ends. There are 13 residues in the CDR3.

The V gene is TRBV7-9, the J gene TRBJ1-6; no firm D call. CDR3 length equals 15 residues. The V gene lost 0 bases and the J gene lost 5 bases, with 8 bases spanning the gap. Per germline, CDR1 SEHNR and CDR2 FQNEAQ (reference sequence). The CDR3: CASSLAGGDNSPLHF. The CDR3, as DNA: TGTGCCAGCAGCTTAGCAGGAGGTGATAATTCACCCCTCCACTTT.

This clone was found once. V is TRBV6-5 and J is TRBJ1-2; TRBD1 is a possible D gene (5 bases). Germline loops: CDR1 MNHEY, CDR2 SVGAGI. The CDR3 loop spans 14 amino acids. Trimming pared 5 bases from V and 2 bases from J, leaving 12 bases between. CDR3: CASSTPDTNYGYTF. Written as DNA, the CDR3 is TGTGCCAGCAGTACGCCGGACACGAACTATGGCTACACCTTC.

The rearrangement joins TRBV7-8 to TRBJ2-7, with 9 bases aligning to TRBD1. Germline V CDR1 and CDR2: SGHVS, FQNEAQ. The V gene end was trimmed by 1 base and the J gene end by 5 bases; junction bases not matched to a gene: 6. The CDR3 spans 15 residues. Here the CDR3 reads CASSLVGTGTHEQYF. CDR3 nucleotide sequence: TGTGCCAGCAGCTTAGTGGGGACAGGGACCCACGAGCAGTACTTC.

The rearrangement joins TRBV19 to TRBJ1-3, with D hard to call. V was clipped by 3 bases and J by 0 bases, with 12 bases between them. This CDR3 spans 16 amino acids. CDR1 is LNHDA, CDR2 SQIVND, per germline (reference sequence). The CDR3 region has the DNA TGTGCCAGTAGTATCTTGGCATTCTACTCTGGAAACACCATATATTTT. Translating gives CASSILAFYSGNTIYF.

This clone occurred once. CDR3 sequence reads: CASSQDIGTLQETQYF. The CDR3 nucleotides read TGCGCCAGCAGCCAAGATATCGGGACATTACAAGAGACCCAGTACTTC. This chain links TRBV4-3 with TRBJ2-5, with a possible D match to TRBD1 (6 bases). The CDR3 has 16 amino acids. V gave up 0 bases and J gave up 2 bases, with 13 bases separating them. Germline V gene data show CDR1 as LGHNA and CDR2 as YSLEER.

The chain recombines TRBV4-1 with TRBJ2-3, with D unclear. Germline lookup yields CDR1 MGHRA and CDR2 YSYEKL. The V end was cut by 0 bases, the J end by 3 bases, with 10 bases between. CDR3 size: 15 residues. For the CDR3, the DNA is TGCGCCAGCAGCCAAGAGTTGGTGAGGACAGATACGCAGTATTTT. It specifies CASSQELVRTDTQYF.

This clone has a single count. The J gene is TRBJ2-1, the V gene TRBV6-1; D remains unclear. There are 15 residues in the CDR3. Germline V gene data show CDR1 as MNHNS and CDR2 as SASEGT. Trimming took 2 bases from V and 0 from J, leaving 8 bases between them. CDR3: CASSEPISSYNEQFF. The CDR3 DNA follows: TGTGCCAGCAGTGAACCGATCTCCTCCTACAATGAGCAGTTCTTC.

V is TRBV25-1 and J is TRBJ1-3, with TRBD1 matching over 8 bases. With V trimmed by 7 bases and J by 1 base, 3 bases remained unmatched. The CDR3 covers 14 residues. Germline-derived CDR1 and CDR2 are MGHDK and SYGVNS. The CDR3 sequence is CASTRTGSGNTIYF. CDR3 sequence (DNA): TGTGCCAGCACCCGGACAGGGTCTGGAAACACCATATATTTT. Variable domain in full (rest from reference TRBV25-1 and TRBJ1-3): EADIYQTPRYLVIGTGKKITLECSQTMGHDKMYWYQQDPGMELHLIHYSYGVNSTEKGDLSSESTVSRIRTEHFPLTLESARPSHTSQYLCASTRTGSGNTIYFGEGSWLTVV.

The gene calls are TRBV29-1 and TRBJ1-2; D is uncertain. Looked up from germline, CDR1 is SQVTM and CDR2 is ANQGSEA. Trimming left V 2 bases short and J 1 base short, with 17 bases between. This CDR3 region has 16 residues. CDR3 amino acids: CSVEQPPEGGNYGYTF. The CDR3, as DNA: TGCAGCGTTGAACAACCTCCCGAGGGCGGTAACTATGGCTACACCTTC. Drawing the rest from reference TRBV29-1 and TRBJ1-2, the complete variable domain is SAVISQKPSRDICQRGTSLTIQCQVDSQVTMMFWYRQQPGQSLTLIATANQGSEATYESGFVIDKFPISRPNLTFSTLTVSNMSPEDSSIYLCSVEQPPEGGNYGYTFGSGTRLTVV.

This clone is categorized as medium-sized. The chain carries TRBV14 and TRBJ1-4; 7 bases map to TRBD1. V gave up 4 bases and J gave up 8 bases; unmatched junction bases: 10. Germline-derived CDR1 and CDR2 are SGHDN and FVKESK. The CDR3 extends over 15 amino acids. The CDR3 DNA follows: TGTGCCAGCAGCCGACGGGACGCAGGGGGGGAAAAACTGTTTTTT. Translating it yields CASSRRDAGGEKLFF.

The V call is TRBV14, the J call TRBJ2-2; no clear D. CDR1 and CDR2 from the germline V gene are SGHDN and FVKESK. This CDR3 has 16 residues. Trimming pared 0 bases from V and 2 bases from J, leaving 10 bases between. The CDR3 DNA reads as TGTGCCAGCAGCCAAGATGCACATATCAACACCGGGGAGCTGTTTTTT. Encoded protein: CASSQDAHINTGELFF.

The chain couples TRBV5-8 to TRBJ1-2; D uncertain. The CDR3 length is 14 residues. Deletions cut 4 bases from V and 4 bases from J, with 14 bases between. Germline CDR1 SGHTS, CDR2 YDEGEE. DNA of the CDR3: TGTGCCAGCAGCCTCGAGGCCACGATCTATGGCTACACCTTC. As protein: CASSLEATIYGYTF.

The chain carries TRBV11-1 and TRBJ1-6; maybe TRBD1 (5 bases). The CDR3 is 14 residues long. CDR1 is SGHAT, CDR2 FQDESV, per germline (reference sequence). V lost 3 bases and J lost 7, with 10 bases in between. CDR3 coding DNA: TGTGCCAGCAGCTTGCGGGGGTGGAATTCACCCCTCCACTTT. Its translation is CASSLRGWNSPLHF.

This clone appeared a single time. J is TRBJ2-1 and V is TRBV3-1 (or the pseudogene TRBV3-2); tentatively, D is TRBD2 (6 bases). The germline V and J ends were trimmed by 3 bases and 0 bases, with 9 bases remaining between them. CDR1 is LGHDT, CDR2 YNNKEL, per germline (reference sequence). The CDR3 contains 15 residues. The CDR3 nucleotides read TGTGCCAGCAGCCAGGCGGGACCCTCCTACAATGAGCAGTTCTTC. It codes for CASSQAGPSYNEQFF.

The chain carries TRBV10-2 and TRBJ2-7, with D possibly called TRBD1 or TRBD2 (5 bases each). With 8 bases removed from V and 1 base from J, the gap between germline ends came to 12 bases. CDR3 length: 13 amino acids. The V gene's germline CDR1 is WSHSY and CDR2 SAAADI. CDR3 nucleotides: TGCGCCAGCGGGGGACGGCGGTCCTACGAGCAGTACTTC. Translated: CASGGRRSYEQYF.

The CDR3 DNA follows: TGTGCCAGCAGCCCGGGTGGGTACACAGATACGCAGTATTTT. Translation: CASSPGGYTDTQYF. The rearrangement uses TRBV11-2 and TRBJ2-3; no clear D. This CDR3 has 14 residues. V dropped 5 bases and J dropped 2 bases, with 11 bases sitting between them. Germline V gene lookup returns CDR1 SGHAT and CDR2 FQNNGV.